The clone carrying this T cell receptor beta chain was seen many times. This entry comes from a study of blood T cells in healthy people across ages. V lost 1 base, J lost 3 bases, and 13 bases lay in between. Germline loops: CDR1 SGHTA, CDR2 FQGNSA. The CDR3 totals 15 residues. Combining a sample-barcoded 5' primer with a J-beta primer mix, a second PCR ran for roughly 6 to 12 cycles. TCRdb reprocessed the 5' RACE reads via MiXCR and lists one record per CDR3 protein. The sample carries 650,000 to 700,000 distinct CDR3 sequences, 32% recorded once. Ranging in age from roughly 6 to 100, the donors were healthy Caucasian individuals from Russia. Isolating PBMCs gave at least 6 million of these cells per sample.

The origin of this receptor is a woman older than 75 in good health. Sequencing was performed on blood. V and J are TRBV7-2 and TRBJ2-7; TRBD1 is a possible D gene (6 bases). CDR3 sequence (DNA): TGTGCCAGCAGCTTAGAGGTGGGGGCCAGCTACGAGCAGTACTTC. Protein: CASSLEVGASYEQYF.